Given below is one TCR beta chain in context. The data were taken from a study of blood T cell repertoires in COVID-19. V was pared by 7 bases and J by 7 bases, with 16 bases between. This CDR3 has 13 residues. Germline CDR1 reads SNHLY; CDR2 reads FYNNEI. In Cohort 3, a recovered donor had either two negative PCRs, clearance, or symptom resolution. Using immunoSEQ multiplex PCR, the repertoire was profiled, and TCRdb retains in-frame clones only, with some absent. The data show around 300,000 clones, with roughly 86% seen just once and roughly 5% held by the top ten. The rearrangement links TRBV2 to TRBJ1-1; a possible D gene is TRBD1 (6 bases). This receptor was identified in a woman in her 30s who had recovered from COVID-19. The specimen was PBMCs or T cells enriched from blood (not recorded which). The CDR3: CASTARTDSEAFF. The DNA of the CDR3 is TGTGCCAGCACCGCTAGAACGGACAGTGAAGCTTTCTTT.